This TCR beta chain appears in the sequencing data of a study of blood T cell repertoires in COVID-19. Per the authors' pipeline: Researchers report that nucleated cell counts were estimated from reference gene primer amplification. Clones were sequenced by immunoSEQ multiplex PCR, and TCRdb holds only the in-frame ones, with some missing. The V and J calls and clone size come from that table; D and trimming were worked out from the DNA. The table records over 250,000 clones, around 89% of them present only once. This CDR3 spans 15 amino acids. Looked up from germline, CDR1 is SGHTA and CDR2 is FQGNSA. V lost 4 bases to trimming and J lost 4 bases; unmatched junction nucleotides: 9.

The V gene is TRBV7-2, the J gene TRBJ1-2, with 7 positions matching TRBD1. Sequencing input: PBMCs or T cells enriched from blood (not recorded which). The source of this sequence is a woman aged 45-59 years who had recovered from COVID-19. In nucleotides, the CDR3 is TGTGCCAGCAGCTCCCGACAGGGTGATAGCTATGGCTACACCTTC. The encoded protein is CASSSRQGDSYGYTF. Filled out from reference TRBV7-2 and TRBJ1-2, the complete variable domain reads GAGVSQSPSNKVTEKGKDVELRCDPISGHTALYWYRQSLGQGLEFLIYFQGNSAPDKSGLPSDRFSAERTGGSVSTLTIQRTQQEDSAVYLCASSSRQGDSYGYTFGSGTRLTVV.